Listed here is a single T cell receptor (beta chain). V lost 5 bases and J 7 bases, leaving 6 bases between the germline ends. The CDR3 consists of 11 residues. Germline V gene sequence: CDR1 SGHAT, CDR2 FQNNGV. This sample was included in a study of blood T cell repertoires in COVID-19. Method: immunoSEQ multiplex PCR; TCRdb's copy keeps in-frame clones and lacks some. The sample yields 150,000 to 200,000 clones, roughly 81% seen once. Sample: peripheral blood. The origin of this receptor is a man aged 35 to 55 who had recovered from COVID-19. The chain has TRBV11-2 and TRBJ2-4; D not certain. CDR3 loop: CASSNTNIQYF. CDR3 nucleotide sequence: TGTGCCAGCAGCAACACGAACATTCAGTACTTC.